Listed here are 2 T cell receptor beta chains from one sample, sequenced in a study of identical twins. MiXCR was run by TCRdb on the 5' RACE reads, yielding one entry per CDR3 protein. The sample lists approximately 220,000 distinct CDR3 sequences, 7.5% occurring once. These records were also assigned to another study, of yellow fever vaccine responses in identical twins.

The sample was CD8+ T cells sorted from blood. The source is a young woman in good health.

The table lists this clonotype with a few counts. This rearrangement joins TRBV7-8 to TRBJ1-5; D remains unclear. CDR1 SGHVS and CDR2 FQNEAQ come from the germline V gene. V lost 2 bases to trimming and J lost 2 bases, with 13 bases between them. The CDR3 is made up of 16 amino acids. The CDR3 bases are TGTGCCAGCAGCTTATCCCTATTAGGCGGCAATCAGCCCCAGCATTTT. It translates to CASSLSLLGGNQPQHF.

This clonotype occurred many times. This sequence joins TRBV2 and TRBJ2-7; TRBD2 aligns across 11 bases. V gave up 4 bases and J gave up 9 bases; unmatched junction bases: 11. This CDR3 comprises 15 residues. The germline V gene has CDR1 SNHLY and CDR2 FYNNEI. In DNA form, the CDR3 reads TGTGCCAGCAGTGCAATACTAGCGGGAGATGTTCGGCAGTACTTC. Its protein product is CASSAILAGDVRQYF.